Here is one T cell receptor beta chain with its context. The entry originates in a study of control samples from healthy donors and cancer patients. Germline V gene lookup returns CDR1 LGHDT and CDR2 YNNKEL (reference sequence). V dropped 1 base and J dropped 0 bases, with 6 bases sitting between them. The CDR3 consists of 14 residues. Sequencing used immunoSEQ multiplex PCR; TCRdb keeps in-frame clones, though not all of them. The sample lists about 190,000 clones, approximately 91% occurring once. The receptor was isolated from a young man in good health. The sequenced sample consisted of blood. The chain recombines TRBV3-1 (or the pseudogene TRBV3-2) with TRBJ2-5; D not resolved. CDR3 residues: CASSQAVNQETQYF. In nucleotides, the CDR3 is TGTGCCAGCAGCCAAGCAGTAAACCAAGAGACCCAGTACTTC.